This TCR beta chain was sequenced in a study of neurological immune-mediated disorders (dated by TCRdb to the late 2010s). About the study as a whole: Peripheral blood TCR-beta repertoires from HTLV-I-associated myelopathy (HAM/TSP) patients, multiple sclerosis patients and healthy controls were compared by UMI-based sequencing. The approximately 110 TCR-beta libraries included longitudinal samples, technical triplicates and paired sorted CD4+ and CD8+ T-cell subsets alongside PBMC samples. The cohort comprised roughly 65 subjects: roughly 15 HAM/TSP patients, approximately 34 multiple sclerosis patients and around 20 healthy controls. What the authors observed across the whole study: TCR clonal expansion was greatest in HAM/TSP patients and smallest in MS patients, who ranked below even healthy controls. No identical CDR3 amino acid sequences were found to be shared among expanded clones across subjects, suggesting that TCR-beta repertoires were private in all groups.

To synthesize cDNA, template-switch 5'RACE was performed with a primer carrying a 10-nucleotide random unique molecular identifier so that each TCR transcript was tagged. Each sequencing run produced over 180 million TCR-beta sequences covering 15-18 subjects. The RNeasy kit was used for extraction of total RNA. TCR-beta VDJ regions were amplified with primers for the TCR constant region and the 5'RACE anchor, using the KAPA Real-time Library Amplification kit. Sample indexes and Illumina adaptors were added in a first PCR, and a second PCR then increased library yield. After Ampure bead purification, the TCR product of roughly 650 bp was size-selected on a 2% E-gel SizeSelection system. Before pooling, library quality was checked on a Bioanalyzer, concentration was measured with Qubit, and libraries were quantified with the Kapa Library Quantification kit. An Illumina HiSeq 2500 was used to sequence the libraries paired-end at 2 x 150 bp. To increase sequence diversity, roughly 24-32% phiX was spiked into each library pool. Per the original workflow: Quality-filtered reads were processed with the UMI-based MiGEC pipeline, and over 85% of raw TCR sequences were removed by the MiGEC pipeline during error correction. IMGT germline references were used for aligning VDJ genes, and each clonotype was defined as a unique CDR3 amino acid sequence together with its V-J genes. Clonal expansion, Shannon diversity, and CDR3 relatedness (CalcPairwiseDistances, ClusterSamples) were evaluated with VDJtools, and phylogenetic trees were built with CLCbio workbench. Clones with at least 8 unique UMIs were defined as expanded, with this threshold being based on coefficient-of-variation modelling across technical triplicates. The public sequencing data were trimmed at Q25 with fastp and processed into clonotypes with MiXCR by TCRdb, which kept only in-frame beta chains. For every CDR3 protein sequence, its rows merge into one entry that carries the most common genes and DNA. None of the V and J calls come from the authors' own analysis; TCRdb made them. The sample records almost 30,000 distinct CDR3 sequences, roughly an eighth of which are singletons. The top ten clones comprise about 6% of the sample.

The healthy controls were volunteers from a blood bank in Maryland, USA. For the unsorted PBMC libraries, 2 million PBMCs were stored in RNAlater at -80 degrees C until RNA extraction and were used to generate the libraries. Peripheral blood was subjected to Ficoll-Hypaque density gradient centrifugation to isolate PBMCs, which were then cryopreserved in liquid nitrogen. This clonotype came up many times. The clone's antigen remains unknown. No base qualities exist here, and no much larger clone lies one base off it. V lost 4 bases and J lost 7 bases, and the count of bases not matched to a germline gene is 14. The germline V gene specifies SNHLY as CDR1 and FYNNEI as CDR2. There are 16 amino acids in the CDR3, from cysteine to phenylalanine inclusive. This entry keeps only the CDR3 DNA: 48 bases, framed from base 1.

The sequence links TRBV2 to TRBJ2-5; the junction holds 8 bases that match TRBD2. The specimen was PBMCs. This TCR came from an older woman in good health. The DNA is as follows: TGTGCCAGCAGTGTTGCTGGTAGCGGGACCGGTGGGACCCAGTACTTC. Translated, it reads CASSVAGSGTGGTQYF.